This T cell receptor (beta chain) derives from a study of control samples from healthy donors and cancer patients. V trimming: 5 bases; J trimming: 2 bases; junction bases outside the gene matches: 6. The CDR3 has 15 residues. From germline, CDR1 is MDHEN and CDR2 SYDVKM. Clones were sequenced by immunoSEQ multiplex PCR, and TCRdb holds only the in-frame ones, with some missing. Of some 150,000 clones in the sample, around 94% were seen once. This clone is a singleton in its sample. This sequence joins TRBV28 and TRBJ2-3, with 8 nucleotides matching TRBD1. Sequenced: blood. The TCR was taken from a man aged 40-55 years in good health. In nucleotides, the CDR3 is TGTGCCAGCAGTCCAGCGGACAGGGCCACAGATACGCAGTATTTT. It encodes CASSPADRATDTQYF.